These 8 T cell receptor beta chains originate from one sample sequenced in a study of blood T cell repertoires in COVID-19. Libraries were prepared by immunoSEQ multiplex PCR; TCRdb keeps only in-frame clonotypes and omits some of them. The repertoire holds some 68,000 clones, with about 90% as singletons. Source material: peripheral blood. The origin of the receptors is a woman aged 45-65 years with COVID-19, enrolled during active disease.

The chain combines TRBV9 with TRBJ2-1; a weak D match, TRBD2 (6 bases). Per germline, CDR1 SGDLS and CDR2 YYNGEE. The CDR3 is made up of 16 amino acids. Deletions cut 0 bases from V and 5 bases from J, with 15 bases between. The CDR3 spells CASSVGVGSTDNEQFF. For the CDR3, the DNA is TGTGCCAGCAGCGTAGGGGTCGGGAGTACCGACAATGAGCAGTTCTTC.

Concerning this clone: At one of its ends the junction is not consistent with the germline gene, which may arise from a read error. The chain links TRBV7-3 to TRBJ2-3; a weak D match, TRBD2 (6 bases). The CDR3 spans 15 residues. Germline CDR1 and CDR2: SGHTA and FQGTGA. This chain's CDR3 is CASSWGVTVTDAQYF. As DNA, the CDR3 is TGTGCCAGCAGCTGGGGGGTAACAGTAACAGATGCGCAGTATTTT.

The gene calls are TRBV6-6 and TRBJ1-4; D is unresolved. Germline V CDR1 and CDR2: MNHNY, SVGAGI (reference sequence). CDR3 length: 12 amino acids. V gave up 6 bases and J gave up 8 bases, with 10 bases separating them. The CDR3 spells CASRLAGEKLFF. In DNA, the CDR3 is TGTGCCAGCAGACTCGCCGGGGAAAAACTGTTTTTT.

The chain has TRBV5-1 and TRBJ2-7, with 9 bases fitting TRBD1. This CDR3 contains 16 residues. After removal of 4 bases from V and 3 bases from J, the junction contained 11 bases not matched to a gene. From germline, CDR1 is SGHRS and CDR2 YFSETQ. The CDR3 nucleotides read TGCGCCAGCAGCGTACAGGGGGCGGGAAGGGACTACGAGCAGTACTTC. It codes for CASSVQGAGRDYEQYF. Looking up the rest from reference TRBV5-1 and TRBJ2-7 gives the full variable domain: KAGVTQTPRYLIKTRGQQVTLSCSPISGHRSVSWYQQTPGQGLQFLFEYFSETQRNKGNFPGRFSGRQFSNSRSEMNVSTLELGDSALYLCASSVQGAGRDYEQYFGPGTRLTVT.

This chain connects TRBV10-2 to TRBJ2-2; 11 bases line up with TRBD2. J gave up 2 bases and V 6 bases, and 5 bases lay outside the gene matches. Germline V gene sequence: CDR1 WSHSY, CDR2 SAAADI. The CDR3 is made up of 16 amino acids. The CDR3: CASSLRLAGNTGELFF. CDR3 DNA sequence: TGCGCCAGCAGCTTACGACTAGCGGGAAACACCGGGGAGCTGTTTTTT.

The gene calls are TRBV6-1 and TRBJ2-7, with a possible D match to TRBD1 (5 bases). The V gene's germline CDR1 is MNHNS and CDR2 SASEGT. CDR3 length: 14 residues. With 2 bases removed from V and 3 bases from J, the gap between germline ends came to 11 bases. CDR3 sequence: CASSEWGRDYEQYF. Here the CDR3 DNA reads TGTGCCAGCAGTGAATGGGGCAGAGACTACGAGCAGTACTTC.

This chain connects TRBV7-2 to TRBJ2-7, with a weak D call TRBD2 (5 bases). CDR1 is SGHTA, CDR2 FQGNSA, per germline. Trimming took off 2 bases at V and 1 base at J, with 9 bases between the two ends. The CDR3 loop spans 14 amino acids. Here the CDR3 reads CASSLSRGSYEQYF. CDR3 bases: TGTGCCAGCAGCTTATCCCGGGGTTCCTACGAGCAGTACTTC. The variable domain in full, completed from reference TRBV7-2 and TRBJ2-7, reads GAGVSQSPSNKVTEKGKDVELRCDPISGHTALYWYRQSLGQGLEFLIYFQGNSAPDKSGLPSDRFSAERTGGSVSTLTIQRTQQEDSAVYLCASSLSRGSYEQYFGPGTRLTVT.

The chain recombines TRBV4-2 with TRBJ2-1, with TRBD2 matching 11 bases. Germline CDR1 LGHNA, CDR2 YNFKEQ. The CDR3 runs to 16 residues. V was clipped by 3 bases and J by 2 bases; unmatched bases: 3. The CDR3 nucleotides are TGTGCCAGCAGCCAGGTTAGCGGGAGGGCCTACAATGAGCAGTTCTTC. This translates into CASSQVSGRAYNEQFF.